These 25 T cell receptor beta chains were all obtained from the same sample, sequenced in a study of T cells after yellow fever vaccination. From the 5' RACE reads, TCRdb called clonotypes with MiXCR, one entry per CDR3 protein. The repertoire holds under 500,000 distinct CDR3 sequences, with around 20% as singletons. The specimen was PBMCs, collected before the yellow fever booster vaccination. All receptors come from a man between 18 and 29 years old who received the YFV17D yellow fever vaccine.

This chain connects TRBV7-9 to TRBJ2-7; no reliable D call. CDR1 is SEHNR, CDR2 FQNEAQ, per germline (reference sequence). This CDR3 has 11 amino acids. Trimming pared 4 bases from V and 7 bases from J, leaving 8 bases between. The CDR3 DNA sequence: TGTGCCAGCAGCTCAACATGGGAGCAGTACGTC. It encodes CASSSTWEQYV.

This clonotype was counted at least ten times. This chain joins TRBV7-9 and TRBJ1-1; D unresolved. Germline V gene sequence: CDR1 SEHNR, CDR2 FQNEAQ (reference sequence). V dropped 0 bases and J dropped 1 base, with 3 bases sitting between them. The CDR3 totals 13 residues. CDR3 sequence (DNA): TGTGCCAGCAGCTTAGCCACGAACACTGAAGCTTTCTTT. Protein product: CASSLATNTEAFF.

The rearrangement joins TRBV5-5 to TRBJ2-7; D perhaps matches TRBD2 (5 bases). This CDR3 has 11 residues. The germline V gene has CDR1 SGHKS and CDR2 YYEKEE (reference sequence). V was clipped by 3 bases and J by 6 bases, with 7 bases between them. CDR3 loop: CASSSGSEQYF. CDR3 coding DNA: TGTGCCAGCAGCTCGGGGAGCGAGCAGTACTTC.

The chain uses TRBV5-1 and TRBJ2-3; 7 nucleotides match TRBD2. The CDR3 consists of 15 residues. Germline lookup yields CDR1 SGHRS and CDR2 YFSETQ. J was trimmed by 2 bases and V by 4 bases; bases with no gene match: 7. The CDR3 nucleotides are TGCGCCAGCAGCCTGAGCGGGGAATACACAGATACGCAGTATTTT. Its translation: CASSLSGEYTDTQYF.

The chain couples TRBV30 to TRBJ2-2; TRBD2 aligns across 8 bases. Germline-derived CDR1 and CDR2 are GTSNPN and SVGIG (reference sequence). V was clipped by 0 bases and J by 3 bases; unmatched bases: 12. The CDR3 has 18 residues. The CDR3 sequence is CAWSVLAGGLRDTGELFF. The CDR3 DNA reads TGTGCCTGGAGTGTTCTGGCGGGGGGCCTCAGGGACACCGGGGAGCTGTTTTTT.

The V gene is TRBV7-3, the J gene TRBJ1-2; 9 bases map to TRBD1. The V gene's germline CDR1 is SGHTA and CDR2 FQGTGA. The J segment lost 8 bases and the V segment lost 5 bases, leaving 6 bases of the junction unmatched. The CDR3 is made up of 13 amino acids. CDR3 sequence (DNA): TGTGCCAGCAGCCTTCGGGACAGGGTAGGCTACACCTTC. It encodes CASSLRDRVGYTF.

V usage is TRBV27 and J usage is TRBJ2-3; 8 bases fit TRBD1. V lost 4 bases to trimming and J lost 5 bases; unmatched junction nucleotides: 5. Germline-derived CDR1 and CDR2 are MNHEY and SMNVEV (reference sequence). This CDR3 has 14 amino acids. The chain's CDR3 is CASSSAGGRDTQYF. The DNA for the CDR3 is TGTGCCAGCAGTTCCGCAGGGGGCAGAGATACGCAGTATTTT.

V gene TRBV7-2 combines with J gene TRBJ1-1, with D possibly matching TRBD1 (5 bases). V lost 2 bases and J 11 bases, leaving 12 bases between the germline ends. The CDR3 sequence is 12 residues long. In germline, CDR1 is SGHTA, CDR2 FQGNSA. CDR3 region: CASSLPRGNAFF. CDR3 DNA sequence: TGTGCCAGCAGCTTACCGAGGGGTAACGCTTTCTTT.

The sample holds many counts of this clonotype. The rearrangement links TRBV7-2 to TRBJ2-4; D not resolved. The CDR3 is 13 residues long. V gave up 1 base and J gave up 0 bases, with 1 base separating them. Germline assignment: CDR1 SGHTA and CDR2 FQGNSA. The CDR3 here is CASSLVAKNIQYF. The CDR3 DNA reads TGTGCCAGCAGCTTAGTAGCCAAAAACATTCAGTACTTC.

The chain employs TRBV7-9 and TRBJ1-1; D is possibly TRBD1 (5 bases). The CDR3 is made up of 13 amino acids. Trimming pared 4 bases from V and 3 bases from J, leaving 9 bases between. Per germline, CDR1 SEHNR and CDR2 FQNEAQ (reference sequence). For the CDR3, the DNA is TGTGCCAGCAGCTCCAGGGATTACACTGAAGCTTTCTTT. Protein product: CASSSRDYTEAFF. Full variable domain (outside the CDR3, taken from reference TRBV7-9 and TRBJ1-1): DTGVSQNPRHKITKRGQNVTFRCDPISEHNRLYWYRQTLGQGPEFLTYFQNEAQLEKSRLLSDRFSAERPKGSFSTLEIQRTEQGDSAMYLCASSSRDYTEAFFGQGTRLTVV.

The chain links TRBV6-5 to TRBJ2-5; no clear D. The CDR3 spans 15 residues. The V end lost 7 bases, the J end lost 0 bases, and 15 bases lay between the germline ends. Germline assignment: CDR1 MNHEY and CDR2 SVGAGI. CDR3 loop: CASTRDHRNQETQYF. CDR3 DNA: TGTGCCAGCACCAGAGACCACCGCAACCAAGAGACCCAGTACTTC.

The CDR3 loop reads CASSRLAGGGELFF. DNA of the CDR3: TGTGCCAGCAGCCGACTAGCGGGGGGCGGGGAGCTGTTTTTT. The genes are TRBV12-3 or TRBV12-4 and TRBJ2-2; TRBD2 aligns across 13 bases. The J segment lost 7 bases and the V segment lost 6 bases, leaving 2 bases of the junction unmatched. CDR3 length: 14 amino acids.

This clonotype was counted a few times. CDR3 in DNA: TGTGCCAGCACGTCGGGTAAAAAACTGTTTTTT. It is translated as CASTSGKKLFF. This chain uses TRBV7-2 with TRBJ1-4; D ambiguous. Per germline, CDR1 SGHTA and CDR2 FQGNSA. Trimming took 7 bases from V and 9 from J, leaving 9 bases between them. The CDR3 has 11 residues.

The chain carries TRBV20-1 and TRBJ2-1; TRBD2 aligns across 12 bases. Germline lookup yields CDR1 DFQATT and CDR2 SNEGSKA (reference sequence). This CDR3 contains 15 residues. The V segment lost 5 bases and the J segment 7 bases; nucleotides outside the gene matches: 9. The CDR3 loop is CSAPRTSGAANEQFF. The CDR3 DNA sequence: TGCAGTGCTCCCCGGACTAGCGGGGCGGCGAATGAGCAGTTCTTC.

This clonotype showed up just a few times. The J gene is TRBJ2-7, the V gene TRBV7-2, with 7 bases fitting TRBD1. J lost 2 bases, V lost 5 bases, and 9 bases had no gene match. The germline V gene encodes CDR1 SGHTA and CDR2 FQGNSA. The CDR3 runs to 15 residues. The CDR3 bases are TGTGCCAGCAGCACGCGACCCGGGACAGCCTACGAGCAGTACTTC. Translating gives CASSTRPGTAYEQYF.

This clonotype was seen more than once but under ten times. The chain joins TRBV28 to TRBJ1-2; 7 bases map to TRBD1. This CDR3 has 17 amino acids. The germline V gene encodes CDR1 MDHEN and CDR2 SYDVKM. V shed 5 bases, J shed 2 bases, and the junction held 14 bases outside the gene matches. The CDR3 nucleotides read TGTGCCAGCAGTGCCGCTACTCAGACAGGGATCAACTATGGCTACACCTTC. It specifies CASSAATQTGINYGYTF.

The CDR3: CASSLAVPGALHF. The DNA of the CDR3 is TGTGCCAGCAGCTTAGCCGTCCCGGGAGCCCTCCACTTT. The chain is built from TRBV7-9 and TRBJ1-6; D is uncertain. Trimming cost V 0 bases and J 14 bases, with 11 bases left between them. CDR3 length equals 13 residues. The germline gives CDR1 SEHNR, CDR2 FQNEAQ (reference sequence).

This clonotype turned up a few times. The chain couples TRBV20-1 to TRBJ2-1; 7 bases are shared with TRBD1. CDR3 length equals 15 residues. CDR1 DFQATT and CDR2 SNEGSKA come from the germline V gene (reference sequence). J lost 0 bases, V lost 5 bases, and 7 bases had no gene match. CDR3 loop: CSAPRDSNSYNEQFF. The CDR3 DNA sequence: TGCAGTGCTCCTAGGGACAGTAACTCCTACAATGAGCAGTTCTTC.

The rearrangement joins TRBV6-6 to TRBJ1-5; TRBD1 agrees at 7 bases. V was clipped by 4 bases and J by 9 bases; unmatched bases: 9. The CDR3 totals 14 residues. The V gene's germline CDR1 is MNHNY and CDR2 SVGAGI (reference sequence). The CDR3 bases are TGTGCCAGCAGTTGGGGACAGTCCGGGGGGCCCCAGCATTTT. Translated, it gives CASSWGQSGGPQHF.

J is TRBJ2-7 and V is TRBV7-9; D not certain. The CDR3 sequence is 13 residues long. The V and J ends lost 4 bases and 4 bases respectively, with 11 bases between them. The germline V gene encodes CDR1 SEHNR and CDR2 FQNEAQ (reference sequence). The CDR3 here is CASSSEHSYEQYV. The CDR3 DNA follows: TGTGCCAGCAGCTCTGAGCACTCTTACGAGCAGTACGTC.

The CDR3 reads CSARDHRNTATQYF. The CDR3 bases are TGCAGTGCTAGAGATCATCGCAACACAGCGACCCAGTACTTC. The chain is built from TRBV20-1 and TRBJ2-5, with D hard to call. V lost 0 bases and J lost 7, with 15 bases in between. The CDR3 is 14 amino acids. Germline lookup yields CDR1 DFQATT and CDR2 SNEGSKA (reference sequence).

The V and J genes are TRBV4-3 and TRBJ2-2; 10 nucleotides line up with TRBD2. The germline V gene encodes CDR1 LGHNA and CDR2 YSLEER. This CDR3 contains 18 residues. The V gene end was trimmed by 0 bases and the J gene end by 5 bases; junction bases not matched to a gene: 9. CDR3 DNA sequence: TGCGCCAGCAGCCAAGATCCCAGCGGGGGGGCCTTAACCGGGGAGCTGTTTTTT. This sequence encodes CASSQDPSGGALTGELFF.

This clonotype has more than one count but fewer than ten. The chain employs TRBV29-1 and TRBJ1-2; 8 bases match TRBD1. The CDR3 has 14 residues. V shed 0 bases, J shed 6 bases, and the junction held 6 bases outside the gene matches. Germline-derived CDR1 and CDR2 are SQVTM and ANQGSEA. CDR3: CSVEDFQGADGYTF. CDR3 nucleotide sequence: TGCAGCGTTGAAGATTTTCAGGGGGCCGATGGCTACACCTTC. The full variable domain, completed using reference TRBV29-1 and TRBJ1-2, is SAVISQKPSRDICQRGTSLTIQCQVDSQVTMMFWYRQQPGQSLTLIATANQGSEATYESGFVIDKFPISRPNLTFSTLTVSNMSPEDSSIYLCSVEDFQGADGYTFGSGTRLTVV.

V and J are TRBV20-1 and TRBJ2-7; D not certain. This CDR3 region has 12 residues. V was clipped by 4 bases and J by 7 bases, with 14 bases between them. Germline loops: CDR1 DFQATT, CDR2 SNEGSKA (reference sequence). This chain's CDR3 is CSATASPWEQYV. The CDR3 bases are TGCAGTGCTACCGCTAGTCCATGGGAGCAGTACGTC.

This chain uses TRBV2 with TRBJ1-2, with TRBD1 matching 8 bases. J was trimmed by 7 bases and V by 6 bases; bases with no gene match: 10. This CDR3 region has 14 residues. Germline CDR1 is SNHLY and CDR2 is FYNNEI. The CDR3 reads CASRVETGAPGYTF. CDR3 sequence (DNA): TGTGCCAGCAGAGTAGAGACAGGGGCCCCTGGCTACACCTTC. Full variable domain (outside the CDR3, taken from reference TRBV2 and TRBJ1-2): EPEVTQTPSHQVTQMGQEVILRCVPISNHLYFYWYRQILGQKVEFLVSFYNNEISEKSEIFDDQFSVERPDGSNFTLKIRSTKLEDSAMYFCASRVETGAPGYTFGSGTRLTVV.